This T cell receptor beta chain was obtained from a study of T cell responses to AZD1222 COVID-19 vaccine. Method: immunoSEQ multiplex PCR; TCRdb's copy keeps in-frame clones and lacks some. There are under 85,000 clones in the sample; around 90% occur only once, and 24% lies in the top ten. Details on this clone: The antigen is undetermined.

General observations from the study: Females made up more of the donors, who were largely white British, and clonal diversity may have come out too low. At baseline, seropositivity was found in only a handful of AZD1222 recipients. With two AZD1222 doses given, Spike-specific TCR breadth and depth both rose. Spike was spanned by vaccine-associated CD4 TCRs, which were dominant at 160-218 and 743-854.

Sample: peripheral blood, taken on day 0 of AZD1222 vaccination. The receptor comes from an adult in good health.

The CDR3 nucleotides read TGTGCCATCAATGCGGGACTAGCGGGAGGGCCGGGGAATGAGCAGTTCTTC. Amino acids: CAINAGLAGGPGNEQFF. The chain carries TRBV10-3 and TRBJ2-1; 16 bases map to TRBD2. This CDR3 comprises 17 residues. V shed 7 bases, J shed 7 bases, and the junction held 10 bases outside the gene matches. The germline V gene encodes CDR1 ENHRY and CDR2 SYGVKD.